These T cell receptor beta chains were read from a single sample in a study of cytomegalovirus exposure and HLA in healthy donors. Using immunoSEQ multiplex PCR, the repertoire was profiled, and TCRdb retains in-frame clones only, with some absent. The sample shows around 150,000 clones, 76% of them seen only once. Source material: PBMCs. These receptors all stem from a man aged 18 to 29 in good health and CMV-seronegative. Each CDR3 is given with its conserved first and last residue. D genes are given only for firm matches. Some rows mark clone size as missing; the rest say once, few, many or name a class of expanded clone.

clone_size	j_call	d_call	v_call	cdr3_nt	cdr3_aa
NA	TRBJ2-7	NA	TRBV6-5	TGTGCCAGCAGTTACTCAGAGAGCTACGAGCAGTACTTC	CASSYSESYEQYF
NA	TRBJ2-5	NA	TRBV6-1	TGTGCCACGAGGAGACAGCAAGAGACCCAGTACTTC	CATRRQQETQYF
once	TRBJ2-6	NA	TRBV6-1	TGTGCCAGCAGTGAAGGAATTTGGGGGGAAGAGTCTGGGGCCAACGTCCTGACTTTC	CASSEGIWGEESGANVLTF
NA	TRBJ1-6	NA	TRBV28	TGTGCCAGCAGTCCCCCGGGGTGGCCCCTCCACTTT	CASSPPGWPLHF
NA	TRBJ1-2	TRBD1	TRBV6-5	TGTGCCAGCAGTTACGGACCGGGACAGGGGACTGGCTACACCTTC	CASSYGPGQGTGYTF
NA	TRBJ2-5	NA	TRBV7-2	TGTGCCAGCAGCTTAGCGGGTACATCTAGCGCCCGGGAGACCCAGTACTTC	CASSLAGTSSARETQYF
NA	TRBJ1-1	NA	TRBV23-1	TGCGCCAGCAGTCACGGGACACTCATGAACACTGAAGCTTTCTTT	CASSHGTLMNTEAFF
NA	TRBJ2-5	TRBD2	TRBV19	TGTGCCAGTAGTAGAGCTAGCGGTTTCGGGGAGACCCAGTACTTC	CASSRASGFGETQYF
NA	TRBJ1-2	TRBD1	TRBV10-3	TGTGCCACTACAGGGGCCAATGAGGGCTACACCTTC	CATTGANEGYTF
NA	TRBJ1-1	NA	TRBV2	TGTGCCAGCAGTGATGGGCAGGGCCTTCCTGAAGCTTTCTTT	CASSDGQGLPEAFF
NA	TRBJ2-1	TRBD1	TRBV14	TGTGCCAGCAGCCTGGGACAGGCCACCTACAATGAGCAGTTCTTC	CASSLGQATYNEQFF
few	TRBJ2-7	TRBD1	TRBV6-5	TGTGCCAGCAGTTACTTCAGGGGGACCCTGGACTACGAGCAGTACTTC	CASSYFRGTLDYEQYF
NA	TRBJ2-7	TRBD1	TRBV5-4	TGTGCCAGCAGGGGGGGACAGGGGCCCCCTAACGAGCAGTACTTC	CASRGGQGPPNEQYF
once	TRBJ1-1	NA	TRBV10-1	TGCGCCAGCAGTGCCGGAGGGCCCACTGAAGCTTTCTTT	CASSAGGPTEAFF
once	TRBJ2-6	TRBD1	TRBV19	TGTGCCAGTAGTATCCGACAGGGCTTACCGAACTCTGGGGCCAACGTCCTGACTTTC	CASSIRQGLPNSGANVLTF
few	TRBJ1-6	NA	TRBV5-1	TGCGCCAGCAGTTCCGCGGGACTTAATTCACCCCTCCACTTT	CASSSAGLNSPLHF
NA	TRBJ1-3	NA	TRBV10-3	TGTGCCATCAGTGAGTCCAAGACGGAGGCCCTAGGAAACACCATATATTTT	CAISESKTEALGNTIYF
NA	TRBJ2-6	NA	TRBV9	TGTGCCAGCAGCGCAGTCGCTGGGGCCAACGTCCTGACTTTC	CASSAVAGANVLTF
few	TRBJ1-3	NA	TRBV18	TGTGCCAGCTCACCACTCCCTTCTAGCGGGACCGGAAACACCATATATTTT	CASSPLPSSGTGNTIYF
few	TRBJ1-4	NA	TRBV11-2	TGTGCCAGCAGCTTCTCGGGGTGGTACGTGAATGAAAAACTGTTTTTT	CASSFSGWYVNEKLFF
few	TRBJ2-3	TRBD2	TRBV30	TGTGCCTGGAGCCGAAGCGGGGGGCAGTATTTT	CAWSRSGGQYF
NA	TRBJ2-7	NA	TRBV27	TGTGCCAGCAGTTTTCTATCAGAAGGAGCCTACGAGCAGTACTTC	CASSFLSEGAYEQYF
once	TRBJ2-7	NA	TRBV5-6	TGTGCCAGCAGCTTACCGGGGTGGAGCTCCTACGAGCAGTACTTC	CASSLPGWSSYEQYF
NA	TRBJ2-7	TRBD1	TRBV19	TGTGCCAGTAGTATAGATGGGACAGGGGTGTACGAGCAGTACTTC	CASSIDGTGVYEQYF
NA	TRBJ2-2	TRBD1	TRBV27	TGTGCCAGCAGAAGGACGAGAGCGGCAGGGGGATATAACGGGGAGCTGTTTTTT	CASRRTRAAGGYNGELFF
NA	TRBJ2-7	TRBD1	TRBV27	TGTGCCAGCAGCCCGGGACAGCTTTTCTCCTACGAGCAGTACTTC	CASSPGQLFSYEQYF
NA	TRBJ2-5	TRBD1	TRBV6-1	TGTGCCAGCAGTGGACAGGGTAAGTACTTC	CASSGQGKYF
NA	TRBJ1-6	NA	TRBV28	TGTGCCAGCTCTCCGGGAGGGATCAATTCACCCCTCCACTTT	CASSPGGINSPLHF
few	TRBJ2-3	TRBD2	TRBV4-2	TGTGCCAGCAGCCAAGAGGGTGGGGGGGGAGATACGCAGTATTTT	CASSQEGGGGDTQYF
few	TRBJ2-7	TRBD2	TRBV9	TGTGCCAGCAGCCCTACCACGGGGGGGTTGGGGGAGCAGTACTTC	CASSPTTGGLGEQYF
NA	TRBJ2-7	TRBD1	TRBV30	TGTGCCTGGAGGGCAGGGGGCGCTCAGCAGTACTTC	CAWRAGGAQQYF
NA	TRBJ2-5	TRBD1	TRBV7-7	TGTGCCAGCAGCCGGGACAGAACTCTACAAGAGACCCAGTACTTC	CASSRDRTLQETQYF
NA	TRBJ2-3	NA	TRBV25-1	TGTGCCAGCAGTGAAACAGGGGAGCGGGCAGATACGCAGTATTTT	CASSETGERADTQYF
NA	TRBJ2-1	TRBD1	TRBV5-1	TGCGCCAGCCGACAGGGATCCTACAATGAGCAGTTCTTC	CASRQGSYNEQFF
NA	TRBJ1-4	NA	TRBV18	TGTGCCAGCTCACCTTGGACGGGAAATGAAAAACTGTTTTTT	CASSPWTGNEKLFF
few	TRBJ1-2	TRBD1	TRBV25-1	TGTGCCAGCAGTGGTCCAAGGACAGGCCGGATCTACACCTTC	CASSGPRTGRIYTF
NA	TRBJ1-2	TRBD1	TRBV28	TGTGCCGTCTACACGGGACAGCCATCTAGTCACTATGGCTACACCTTC	CAVYTGQPSSHYGYTF
once	TRBJ1-1	TRBD1	TRBV5-1	TGCGCCAGCAGCTTTACAGGGGTGACTGAAGCTTTCTTT	CASSFTGVTEAFF
NA	TRBJ1-5	NA	TRBV19	TGTGCCAGTAGTATGGGGGGGAATCAGCCCCAGCATTTT	CASSMGGNQPQHF
NA	TRBJ2-1	NA	TRBV5-1	TGCGCCAGCAGCTTGGAGGGCGGGGACAATGAGCAGTTCTTC	CASSLEGGDNEQFF
NA	TRBJ2-3	TRBD2	TRBV6-4	TGTGCCAGCAGTGACTCCGGGACTAGCGGTAGCACAGATACGCAGTATTTT	CASSDSGTSGSTDTQYF
once	TRBJ1-6	NA	TRBV27	TGTGCCAGCACCGCCGGACTCTATAATTCACCCCTCCACTTT	CASTAGLYNSPLHF
NA	TRBJ1-1	NA	TRBV11-2	TGTGCCAGCAGCTTAGATCCAAGGGGCGCGAACACTGAAGCTTTCTTT	CASSLDPRGANTEAFF
NA	TRBJ2-1	TRBD2	TRBV9	TGTGCCAGCAGCGTAGTAGCGGGGGCTTACAATGAGCAGTTCTTC	CASSVVAGAYNEQFF
NA	TRBJ2-7	TRBD1	TRBV29-1	TGCAGCGTGCACCGGACAGGGGGAGACACGGAATCCTACGAGCAGTACTTC	CSVHRTGGDTESYEQYF
NA	TRBJ1-6	NA	TRBV4-1	TGCGCCAGCAGCCAAGATATTTTGGGGAGTACCTCCTATAATTCACCCCTCCACTTT	CASSQDILGSTSYNSPLHF
NA	TRBJ1-5	NA	TRBV6-6	TGTGCCAGCACCCGGACTCCTAATCAGCCCCAGCATTTT	CASTRTPNQPQHF
NA	TRBJ1-4	NA	TRBV29-1	TGCAGCGTTGGGAGGAGGGAAAAACTGTTTTTT	CSVGRREKLFF
few	TRBJ2-3	TRBD2	TRBV11-3	TGTGCCAGCACCGGCCGGTGGGAGGGGACAGATACGCAGTATTTT	CASTGRWEGTDTQYF
few	TRBJ2-5	NA	TRBV5-1	TGCGCCAGCAGCCAGGGGCTGCGGACCCAGTACTTC	CASSQGLRTQYF
NA	TRBJ1-5	TRBD1	TRBV19	TGTGCCAGTAGTATCACTGCAGGGGGCGCGAACCAGCCCCAGCATTTT	CASSITAGGANQPQHF
NA	TRBJ1-1	NA	TRBV6-1	TGTGCCAGCAGCGCAGGGAACACTGAAGCTTTCTTT	CASSAGNTEAFF
NA	TRBJ1-2	NA	TRBV18	TGTGCCAGCTCACCGGGGACTGCTTATGGCTACCCCTTC	CASSPGTAYGYPF
NA	TRBJ1-5	TRBD1	TRBV30	TGTGCCTGGAGTCCGACAGGGTTGAGGCCCCAGCATTTT	CAWSPTGLRPQHF
NA	TRBJ1-1	NA	TRBV30	TGTGCCTGGAGTGTAACGGGGGAAGCTTTCTTT	CAWSVTGEAFF
NA	TRBJ2-7	NA	TRBV18	TGTGCCAGCTCCAAACAGGACAGCTCCTACGAGCAGTACTTC	CASSKQDSSYEQYF
NA	TRBJ1-6	NA	TRBV11-2	TGTGCCAGCAGCCCGGGACACACCAATTCCCCCCTCCACTTT	CASSPGHTNSPLHF
NA	TRBJ1-2	NA	TRBV6-1	TGTGCCAGCAGTGAAGGCGTCAGGGCAAACTATGGCTACACCTTC	CASSEGVRANYGYTF